The clone carrying this T cell receptor beta chain was detected only a few times. The record originates from a study of blood T cell repertoires in COVID-19. Study-wide context: Some COVID-19 samples were acute and others convalescent; all came from the United States, Italy and Spain. The cDNA or gDNA used as material had been derived from T cells, B-cell-depleted T cells, or PBMCs.

In the authors' methods: Reference gene primer amplification in the assay estimated nucleated cell counts. Profiled with immunoSEQ multiplex PCR; TCRdb holds only in-frame clones, not every one. That table supplies the V and J calls and clone size; D and trimming were determined from the DNA. The table records 290,000 or so clones, more than 75% of them present only once. V gave up 4 bases and J gave up 1 base; unmatched junction bases: 0. Germline V lookup: CDR1 SQVTM, CDR2 ANQGSEA. CDR3 length: 13 residues. Sample: peripheral blood. The source is a man aged 70 or older with acute or convalescent COVID-19. The chain is built from TRBV29-1 and TRBJ1-1, with 10 bases fitting TRBD1. Written as DNA, the CDR3 is TGCAGCGTTGGGGACAGGGGGAACACTGAAGCTTTCTTT. It encodes CSVGDRGNTEAFF.